The 21 T cell receptor beta chains in this list originate from one sample, sequenced in a study of Graves' ophthalmopathy and Graves' hyperthyroidism. RNA transcripts served as template for amplifying TCR beta CDR3 sequences. RT-PCR in the first round used HTBI primers; a second-round multiplex PCR followed. One entry per CDR3 protein, called by TCRdb with MiXCR from the multiplex PCR reads. The profile shows around 660,000 distinct CDR3 sequences, about 38% of them singletons. Material: peripheral blood. The receptors shown here come from an adult man with Graves' ophthalmopathy.

At least ten counts were recorded for this clonotype. The rearrangement links TRBV6-5 to TRBJ1-2; TRBD1 matches at 7 bases. Germline assignment: CDR1 MNHEY and CDR2 SVGAGI. Trimming removed 4 bases from V and 7 bases from J; junction bases left unmatched: 3. The CDR3 has 12 amino acids. This CDR3 reads CASSFNRGGYTF. The CDR3, as DNA: TGTGCCAGCAGTTTTAACAGGGGTGGCTACACCTTC.

This clonotype was found once. J is TRBJ2-4 and V is TRBV7-9; perhaps TRBD2 as D (5 bases). CDR1 SEHNR and CDR2 FQNEAQ come from the germline V gene (reference sequence). Trimming took off 5 bases at V and 9 bases at J, with 11 bases between the two ends. The CDR3 loop spans 12 amino acids. CDR3 amino acids: CASSPPEAIQYF. In DNA form, the CDR3 reads TGTGCCAGCAGCCCACCGGAGGCCATTCAGTACTTC.

There are a few counts of this clonotype. V and J are TRBV4-2 and TRBJ1-1, with 9 nucleotides matching TRBD1. V shed 4 bases, J shed 3 bases, and the junction held 15 bases outside the gene matches. Looked up from germline, CDR1 is LGHNA and CDR2 is YNFKEQ. The CDR3 is made up of 18 amino acids. The CDR3 region has the DNA TGTGCCAGCAGCCTAGAGGAAACAGGGGGCGGTTTATACACTGAAGCTTTCTTT. Translation gives CASSLEETGGGLYTEAFF.

This clonotype was seen a handful of times. V usage is TRBV19 and J usage is TRBJ1-2; D not certain. Germline V gene sequence: CDR1 LNHDA, CDR2 SQIVND (reference sequence). The CDR3 totals 14 residues. Trimming removed 3 bases at V and 4 bases at J, with 12 bases between. The DNA for the CDR3 is TGTGCCAGTAGTATGGAATGGACGGGCTATGGCTACACCTTC. Amino acids: CASSMEWTGYGYTF.

This clonotype was detected only a few times. V is TRBV20-1 and J is TRBJ1-1; 8 bases agree with TRBD1. Germline CDR1 is DFQATT and CDR2 is SNEGSKA (reference sequence). The junction had 4 bases not matched to a gene; V was cut back by 5 bases and J by 2 bases. This CDR3 region has 13 residues. DNA for the CDR3: TGCAGTGCTTTGACAGGGGATAACACTGAAGCTTTCTTT. It codes for CSALTGDNTEAFF.

The V call is TRBV3-1, the J call TRBJ2-7; D gene unclear. V was clipped by 3 bases and J by 0 bases, with 9 bases between them. CDR3 size: 14 residues. From germline, CDR1 is LGHDT and CDR2 YNNKEL (reference sequence). The CDR3, as DNA: TGTGCCAGCAGCCACGGACCGAGCTCCTACGAGCAGTACTTC. It is translated as CASSHGPSSYEQYF.

The CDR3 loop reads CASSVEHSSYEQYF. The CDR3 nucleotides read TGTGCCAGCAGCGTAGAACATAGCTCCTACGAGCAGTACTTC. This rearrangement joins TRBV9 to TRBJ2-7; D call uncertain. V lost 0 bases and J 0 bases, leaving 7 bases between the germline ends. This CDR3 contains 14 residues. CDR1 and CDR2 (germline): SGDLS, YYNGEE.

As to this clonotype: A clone one base away is much larger, so this may be a read error. V usage is TRBV2 and J usage is TRBJ2-7; weak D call: TRBD2 (6 bases). This CDR3 contains 14 residues. Germline values: CDR1 SNHLY, CDR2 FYNNEI. The CDR3 loop is CASSEGRGIYEQHF. The CDR3 DNA reads TGTGCCAGCAGTGAAGGGCGGGGTATTTACGAGCAGCACTTC.

The rearrangement joins TRBV2 to TRBJ2-7, with 9 bases aligning to TRBD1. V trimming: 8 bases; J trimming: 5 bases; junction bases outside the gene matches: 10. The CDR3 covers 14 residues. Germline V CDR1 and CDR2: SNHLY, FYNNEI. CDR3 loop: CASLYGTGRNEQYF. The CDR3 DNA sequence: TGTGCCAGCCTATACGGGACAGGGAGAAACGAGCAGTACTTC.

J is TRBJ1-2 and V is TRBV10-2; 8 bases are shared with TRBD1. The CDR3 length is 16 residues. Germline CDR1 WSHSY, CDR2 SAAADI. The V and J ends lost 0 bases and 6 bases, in that order; junction bases with no gene match: 9. The CDR3 bases are TGCGCCAGCAGTGAGTCGCGCAGGGGGCCCAACAATGGCTACACCTTC. Its protein is CASSESRRGPNNGYTF.

This clonotype was observed at least ten times. The V gene is TRBV7-8, the J gene TRBJ2-2, with D perhaps being TRBD1 or TRBD2 (5 bases each). V dropped 7 bases and J dropped 5 bases, with 17 bases sitting between them. The CDR3 loop spans 15 amino acids. Germline V gives CDR1 SGHVS, CDR2 FQNEAQ. Here the CDR3 DNA reads TGTGCCAGCACCCAGGGAGTAGCGAGGACCGGGGAGCTGTTTTTT. This codes for CASTQGVARTGELFF.

The chain has TRBV19 and TRBJ2-5; D is possibly TRBD2 (6 bases). This CDR3 spans 14 amino acids. Trimming pared 9 bases from V and 5 bases from J, leaving 19 bases between. The germline CDR1 and CDR2 sequences are LNHDA and SQIVND (reference sequence). CDR3 nucleotide sequence: TGTGCCAGCCCCCTGGGACTTCGTAAGGAGACCCAGTACTTC. This translates into CASPLGLRKETQYF.

About this clonotype itself: An end of the junction differs from the germline gene, which may be a read error. In nucleotides, the CDR3 is TGTGCCATCAGTTTAGTACAGGGTGGGACCGGGAAGCTGTTTTTT. Translated: CAISLVQGGTGKLFF. J is TRBJ2-2 and V is TRBV10-3, with a possible D match to TRBD1 (6 bases). Germline V gene sequence: CDR1 ENHRY, CDR2 SYGVKD. CDR3 length equals 15 residues.

The chain is built from TRBV20-1 and TRBJ2-7; 7 bases fit TRBD1. The better agreement between TRBJ2-1 and the DNA end casts doubt on the J call. This CDR3 is 12 amino acids long. Looked up from germline, CDR1 is DFQATT and CDR2 is SNEGSKA (reference sequence). The CDR3: CSARGQSYEQFF. CDR3 in DNA: TGCAGTGCTAGGGGACAGAGTTACGAGCAGTTCTTC.

This clonotype was detected many times. The chain combines TRBV7-6 with TRBJ1-1; D gene uncertain. CDR1 is SGHVS and CDR2 is FNYEAQ in the germline V gene. The CDR3 is 14 residues long. The V and J ends lost 5 bases and 1 base respectively, with 11 bases between them. CDR3 sequence reads: CASSQMGGNTEAFF. The CDR3 DNA sequence: TGTGCCAGCAGCCAAATGGGAGGGAACACTGAAGCTTTCTTT.

This clonotype was observed a handful of times. V and J are TRBV12-3 or TRBV12-4 and TRBJ2-2; the match to TRBD1 covers 7 bases. The CDR3 has 14 amino acids. V trimming: 6 bases; J trimming: 4 bases; junction bases outside the gene matches: 5. CDR3 residues: CASSPRTGTGELFF. In nucleotides, the CDR3 is TGTGCCAGCAGCCCAAGGACAGGCACCGGGGAGCTGTTTTTT.

This clonotype was observed many times. V gene TRBV10-2 combines with J gene TRBJ2-2, with 7 bases matching TRBD1. In germline, CDR1 is WSHSY, CDR2 SAAADI. V shed 10 bases, J shed 2 bases, and the junction held 7 bases outside the gene matches. The CDR3 sequence is 14 residues long. The CDR3 bases are TGCGCCATCTCACAGGGGCCTAACACCGGGGAGCTGTTTTTT. Encoded protein: CAISQGPNTGELFF.

This clonotype was observed at least ten times. The chain carries TRBV10-3 and TRBJ2-5; D might be TRBD1 (5 bases). From germline, CDR1 is ENHRY and CDR2 SYGVKD. CDR3 size: 15 residues. Trimming took 10 bases from V and 2 from J, leaving 20 bases between them. In DNA, the CDR3 is TGTGCCACCGAACTTGTCGAGACAGTTCAAGAGACCCAGTACTTC. This sequence encodes CATELVETVQETQYF.

This clonotype was counted ten times or more. V usage is TRBV7-9 and J usage is TRBJ1-2, with a possible D match to TRBD1 (5 bases). V lost 6 bases to trimming and J lost 5 bases, with 13 bases between them. Germline V CDR1 and CDR2: SEHNR, FQNEAQ (reference sequence). This CDR3 is built from 13 residues. CDR3 amino acids: CASSENRRYGYTF. The CDR3 bases are TGTGCCAGCAGTGAGAACAGGCGATATGGCTACACCTTC.

The chain employs TRBV11-2 and TRBJ1-3; D is perhaps TRBD1 (6 bases). The CDR3 loop spans 13 amino acids. Trimming shortened V by 5 bases and J by 7 bases, and 12 bases separated the two germline ends. From germline, CDR1 is SGHAT and CDR2 FQNNGV. The CDR3 sequence is CASSRGQSNTIYF. In DNA form, the CDR3 reads TGTGCCAGCAGCCGGGGACAAAGCAACACCATATATTTT.

This clonotype showed up just a few times. J is TRBJ2-5 and V is TRBV10-3; TRBD2 agrees at 8 bases. The CDR3 is 12 residues long. Germline V gives CDR1 ENHRY, CDR2 SYGVKD. J was trimmed by 5 bases and V by 8 bases; bases with no gene match: 4. CDR3 nucleotide sequence: TGTGCCATCCGAGTAGCGGGGGAGACCCAGTACTTC. This sequence encodes CAIRVAGETQYF.